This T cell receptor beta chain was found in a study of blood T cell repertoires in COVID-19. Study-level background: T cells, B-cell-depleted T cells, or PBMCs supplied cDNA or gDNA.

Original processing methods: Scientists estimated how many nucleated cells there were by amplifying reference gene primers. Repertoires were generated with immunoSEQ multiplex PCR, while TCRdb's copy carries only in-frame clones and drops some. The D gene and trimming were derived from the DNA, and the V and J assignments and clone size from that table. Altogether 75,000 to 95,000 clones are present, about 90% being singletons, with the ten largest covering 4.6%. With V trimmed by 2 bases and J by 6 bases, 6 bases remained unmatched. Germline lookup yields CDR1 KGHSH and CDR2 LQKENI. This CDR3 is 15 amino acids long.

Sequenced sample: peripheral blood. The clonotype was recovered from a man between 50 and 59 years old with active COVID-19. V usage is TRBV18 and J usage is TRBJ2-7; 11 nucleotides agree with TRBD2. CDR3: CASSPGSGRAGEQYF. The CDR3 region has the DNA TGTGCCAGCTCACCAGGTAGCGGGAGGGCTGGCGAGCAGTACTTC. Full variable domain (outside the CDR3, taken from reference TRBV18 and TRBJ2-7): NAGVMQNPRHLVRRRGQEARLRCSPMKGHSHVYWYRQLPEEGLKFMVYLQKENIIDESGMPKERFSAEFPKEGPSILRIQQVVRGDSAAYFCASSPGSGRAGEQYFGPGTRLTVT.